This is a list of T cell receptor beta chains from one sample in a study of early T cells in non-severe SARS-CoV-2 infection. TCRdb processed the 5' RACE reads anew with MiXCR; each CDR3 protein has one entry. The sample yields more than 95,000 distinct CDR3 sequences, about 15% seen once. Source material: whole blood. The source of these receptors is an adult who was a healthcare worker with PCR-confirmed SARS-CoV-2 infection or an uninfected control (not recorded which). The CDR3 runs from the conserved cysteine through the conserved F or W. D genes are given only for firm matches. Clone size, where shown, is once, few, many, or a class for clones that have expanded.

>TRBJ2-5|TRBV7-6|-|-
CASRAGDLRGTQYF
TGTGCCAGCAGGGCAGGGGACCTGCGAGGGACCCAGTACTTC
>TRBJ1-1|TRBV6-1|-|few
CASSEWAPAGTEAFF
TGTGCCAGCAGTGAATGGGCCCCCGCTGGCACTGAAGCTTTCTTT
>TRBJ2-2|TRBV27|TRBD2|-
CASRRTSGALNTGELFF
TGTGCCAGCAGAAGGACTAGCGGGGCCCTGAACACCGGGGAGCTGTTTTTT
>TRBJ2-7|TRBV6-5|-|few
CASSYSRGGGYEQYF
TGTGCCAGCAGTTACTCGAGAGGCGGAGGATACGAGCAGTACTTC
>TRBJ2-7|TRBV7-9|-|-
CASSSPGEQYF
TGTGCCAGCAGCTCCCCGGGGGAGCAGTACTTC
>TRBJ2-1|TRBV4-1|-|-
CASSPYPGQGGEQFF
TGCGCCAGCAGCCCCTACCCGGGGCAGGGTGGTGAGCAGTTCTTC
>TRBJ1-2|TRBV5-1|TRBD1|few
CASSLALPGQGYGYTF
TGCGCCAGCAGCTTGGCCCTACCGGGACAGGGCTATGGCTACACCTTC
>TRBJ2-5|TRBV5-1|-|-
CASRDFQETQYF
TGCGCCAGCCGGGACTTCCAAGAGACCCAGTACTTC
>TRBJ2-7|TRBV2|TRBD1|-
CASSAGQDNEQYF
TGTGCCAGCAGCGCTGGACAGGATAACGAGCAGTACTTC
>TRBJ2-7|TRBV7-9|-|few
CASSLGAGSYEQYF
TGTGCCAGCAGCTTAGGGGCAGGGTCCTACGAGCAGTACTTC
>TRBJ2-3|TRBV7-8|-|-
CASSSGLARSADTQYF
TGTGCCAGCAGCTCGGGGCTCGCCCGATCGGCAGATACGCAGTATTTT
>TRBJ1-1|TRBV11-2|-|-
CASSRSGSVRFF
TGTGCCAGCAGCCGTTCAGGGTCCGTTCGGTTCTTT
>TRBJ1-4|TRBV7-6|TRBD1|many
CASRLQGAGEKLFF
TGTGCCAGCAGACTACAGGGGGCGGGAGAAAAACTGTTTTTT
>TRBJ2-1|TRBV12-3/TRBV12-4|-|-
CATRGATEQFF
TGTGCCACCCGGGGAGCCACCGAGCAGTTCTTC
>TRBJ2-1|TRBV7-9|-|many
CASSLDTSYNEQFF
TGTGCCAGCAGCTTAGACACGTCCTACAATGAGCAGTTCTTC
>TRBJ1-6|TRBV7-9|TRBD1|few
CASSTAGGNSPLHF
TGTGCCAGCAGCACCGCAGGGGGTAATTCACCCCTCCACTTT
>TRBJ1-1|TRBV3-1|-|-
CASSHRTDNTEAFF
TGTGCCAGCAGCCACCGGACAGACAACACTGAAGCTTTCTTT
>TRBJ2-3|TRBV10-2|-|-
CASSEGSGSSTDTQYF
TGCGCCAGCAGTGAAGGGAGCGGGTCCAGCACAGATACGCAGTATTTT
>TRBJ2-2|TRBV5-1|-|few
CASSLTGERTGELFF
TGCGCCAGCAGCTTGACCGGGGAGAGGACCGGGGAGCTGTTTTTT
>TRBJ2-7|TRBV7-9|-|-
CASSSYRSIGYEQYF
TGTGCCAGCAGCTCCTACCGGTCCATAGGCTACGAGCAGTACTTC
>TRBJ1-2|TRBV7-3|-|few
CASSLRGDGYTF
TGTGCCAGCAGCTTAAGGGGCGATGGCTACACCTTC
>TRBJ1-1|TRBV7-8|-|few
CASSPDKTEAFF
TGTGCCAGCAGCCCCGATAAAACTGAAGCTTTCTTT
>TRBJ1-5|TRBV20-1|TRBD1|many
CSDYCQRPGQGTFSNQPQHF
TGCAGTGATTACTGCCAAAGACCGGGACAGGGGACGTTTAGCAATCAGCCCCAGCATTTT
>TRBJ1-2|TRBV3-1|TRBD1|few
CASSQVSGQGASGYTF
TGTGCCAGCAGCCAAGTTAGCGGACAGGGGGCGTCTGGCTACACCTTC
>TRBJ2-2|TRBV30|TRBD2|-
CAWTGGGFAGELFF
TGTGCCTGGACCGGCGGGGGGTTTGCCGGGGAGCTGTTTTTT
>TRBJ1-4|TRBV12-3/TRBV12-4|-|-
CASNPGGLVGKLFF
TGTGCCAGCAACCCCGGGGGGCTAGTGGGAAAACTGTTTTTT
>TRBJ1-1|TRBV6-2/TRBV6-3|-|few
CASNLGGSSTEAFF
TGTGCCAGCAACCTGGGGGGATCCAGCACTGAAGCTTTCTTT
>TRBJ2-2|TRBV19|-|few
CASSISPGFTGELFF
TGTGCCAGTAGTATATCGCCAGGGTTCACCGGGGAGCTGTTTTTT
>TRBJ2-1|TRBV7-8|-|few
CASSLAGGPGNEQFF
TGTGCCAGCAGCTTAGCGGGGGGGCCGGGCAATGAGCAGTTCTTC
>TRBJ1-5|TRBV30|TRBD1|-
CAWSGTGNNQPQHF
TGTGCCTGGAGTGGGACAGGGAACAATCAGCCCCAGCATTTT
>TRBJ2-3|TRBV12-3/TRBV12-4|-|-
CASSLTPRTQYF
TGTGCCAGCAGTTTAACACCTCGTACGCAGTATTTT
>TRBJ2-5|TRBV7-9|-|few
CASSLADRQETQYF
TGTGCCAGCAGCTTAGCAGACAGACAAGAGACCCAGTACTTC
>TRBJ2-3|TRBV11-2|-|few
CASSLAGKTSTDTQYF
TGTGCCAGCAGCTTAGCAGGGAAAACTAGCACAGATACGCAGTATTTT
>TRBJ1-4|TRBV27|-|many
CASSPLGIGGKLFF
TGTGCCAGCAGCCCGTTGGGGATCGGCGGAAAACTGTTTTTT
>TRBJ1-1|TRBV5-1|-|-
CASSSLGRRQNTEAFF
TGCGCCAGCAGCTCGTTAGGGAGGCGGCAGAACACTGAAGCTTTCTTT
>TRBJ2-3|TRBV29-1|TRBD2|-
CSVVGLAGAPDRTDTQYF
TGCAGCGTTGTGGGTCTAGCGGGGGCCCCGGATCGCACAGATACGCAGTATTTT
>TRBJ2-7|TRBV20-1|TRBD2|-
CSADPGGFSYEQYF
TGCAGTGCTGACCCGGGGGGATTTTCCTACGAGCAGTACTTC
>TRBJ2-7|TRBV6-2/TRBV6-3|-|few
CASSYFGAEQYF
TGTGCCAGCAGTTACTTCGGAGCCGAGCAGTACTTC
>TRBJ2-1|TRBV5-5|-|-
CASSLLDGEQFF
TGTGCCAGCAGCTTACTAGATGGAGAGCAGTTCTTC
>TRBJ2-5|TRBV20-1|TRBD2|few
CSAIGRTSGGFQETQYF
TGCAGTGCTATTGGTCGGACTAGCGGGGGCTTTCAAGAGACCCAGTACTTC
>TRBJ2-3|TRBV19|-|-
CASSRGVMVTQYF
TGTGCCAGTAGTAGGGGAGTCATGGTTACGCAGTATTTT
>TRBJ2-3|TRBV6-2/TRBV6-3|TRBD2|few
CASSPLAGGPDTQYF
TGTGCCAGCAGTCCACTAGCGGGGGGGCCAGATACGCAGTATTTT
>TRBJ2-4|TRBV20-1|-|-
CSAQWASGKNIQYF
TGCAGTGCCCAGTGGGCCTCAGGCAAAAACATTCAGTACTTC
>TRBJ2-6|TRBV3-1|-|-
CASSQEEPGANVLTF
TGTGCCAGCAGCCAAGAGGAGCCCGGGGCCAACGTCCTGACTTTC
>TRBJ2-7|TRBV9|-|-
CASSVGTGAYEQYF
TGTGCCAGCAGCGTCGGGACCGGAGCCTACGAGCAGTACTTC
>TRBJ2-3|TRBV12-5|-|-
CASGGDGDTDTQYF
TGTGCTAGTGGCGGGGACGGTGACACAGATACGCAGTATTTT
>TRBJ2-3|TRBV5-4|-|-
CASSPRKGGTDTQYF
TGTGCCAGCAGCCCCCGTAAGGGCGGGACAGATACGCAGTATTTT
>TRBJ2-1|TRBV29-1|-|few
CSSRWGNEQFF
TGCAGCTCCCGGTGGGGGAATGAGCAGTTCTTC
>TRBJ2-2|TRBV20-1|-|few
CSARELGGLNTGELFF
TGCAGTGCTAGAGAGCTCGGGGGGCTCAACACCGGGGAGCTGTTTTTT
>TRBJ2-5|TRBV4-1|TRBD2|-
CASSQDVTSGSGETQYF
TGCGCCAGCAGCCAAGATGTCACTAGCGGATCGGGGGAGACCCAGTACTTC